One T cell receptor beta chain is described in this entry. These data originate in a study of T cells in localized non-small cell lung cancer. Only in-frame clones appear in the TCRdb table, and some are missing; sequencing was by immunoSEQ multiplex PCR. The table has over 25,000 clones, 90% to 95% seen once. There are 15 residues in the CDR3. The germline V gene has CDR1 MGHRA and CDR2 YSYEKL. V shed 6 bases and J shed 4 bases, with 15 bases lying between them. This chain connects TRBV4-1 to TRBJ1-4; TRBD1 might be the D (5 bases). The sequences come from PBMCs, collected before any cancer treatment. The sequence derives from a man aged 40 to 70 with stage II lung adenocarcinoma. The CDR3, as DNA: TGCGCCAGCAGAGGAGGGGCCCTACTTAATGAAAAACTGTTTTTT. It yields the protein CASRGGALLNEKLFF.